These T cell receptor beta chains were read from a single sample in a study of blood T cell repertoires in COVID-19. The protocol was immunoSEQ multiplex PCR, while the TCRdb copy is restricted to in-frame clones and leaves out a portion. Here the sample spans 250,000 to 300,000 clones, approximately 91% being singletons. The sequenced material came from peripheral blood. The receptors stem from a woman aged 30 to 39 with COVID-19, enrolled during active disease. Each CDR3 is given with its conserved first and last residue. Fields, in order: V gene, J gene, CDR3 protein.

TRBV30	TRBJ1-1	CAWSFDRVAFF
TRBV7-6	TRBJ2-7	CASSWTSGTYEQYF
TRBV5-1	TRBJ1-1	CASSNDRDLEAFF
TRBV18	TRBJ2-7	CASSASGTKVSYEQYF
TRBV10-2	TRBJ2-3	CASSEAGTQQDTQYF
TRBV2	TRBJ2-5	CASRDTSGGETQYF
TRBV5-6	TRBJ1-2	CASSQSSGGYTF
TRBV18	TRBJ2-1	CASSAATSYNEQFF
TRBV19	TRBJ1-4	CASSRDEKLFF
TRBV6-6	TRBJ2-6	CASSLLGSGANVLTF